The rows below give T cell receptor beta chains drawn from one sample of a study of blood T cell repertoires in COVID-19. Method: immunoSEQ multiplex PCR; TCRdb's copy keeps in-frame clones and lacks some. The sample shows nearly 60,000 clones, almost 90% of them seen only once. Source material: peripheral blood. The receptors here all came from a man in his 60s with active COVID-19. The CDR3 runs from the conserved cysteine through the conserved F or W. The D gene is left open where the match is weak. Expanded clones get a size class; other rows say once, few or many, or leave the size out.

CDR3aa: CASSVRTGDSYEQYF
CDR3nt: TGCGCCAGCAGCGTCCGGACAGGGGACTCCTACGAGCAGTACTTC
j_gene: TRBJ2-7
d_gene: TRBD1
abundance: .
v_gene: TRBV5-1

CDR3aa: CASSRLGQKSNEQFF
CDR3nt: TGTGCCAGCAGCCGATTGGGACAGAAATCCAATGAGCAGTTCTTC
j_gene: TRBJ2-1
d_gene: TRBD1
abundance: .
v_gene: TRBV27

CDR3aa: CASSGGQGAYEQYF
CDR3nt: TGTGCCAGCAGCGGGGGACAGGGGGCCTACGAGCAGTACTTC
j_gene: TRBJ2-7
d_gene: TRBD1
abundance: .
v_gene: TRBV5-4

CDR3aa: CASSLDLGLRAKIEQFF
CDR3nt: TGTGCCAGCAGCTTAGATTTGGGACTACGAGCCAAAATTGAGCAGTTCTTC
j_gene: TRBJ2-1
d_gene: TRBD2
abundance: .
v_gene: TRBV11-2

CDR3aa: CASSYSELVTDTQYF
CDR3nt: TGTGCCAGCAGTTACTCTGAACTAGTGACAGATACGCAGTATTTT
j_gene: TRBJ2-3
d_gene: .
abundance: .
v_gene: TRBV6-5

CDR3aa: CASSEPLRTGDTIYF
CDR3nt: TGTGCCAGCAGTGAACCCCTGAGGACAGGGGACACCATATATTTT
j_gene: TRBJ1-3
d_gene: TRBD1
abundance: .
v_gene: TRBV6-1

CDR3aa: CASSVGGGADTGELFF
CDR3nt: TGTGCCAGCAGCGTAGGAGGGGGCGCGGACACCGGGGAGCTGTTTTTT
j_gene: TRBJ2-2
d_gene: TRBD1
abundance: .
v_gene: TRBV9

CDR3aa: CATSRREGYDQPQHF
CDR3nt: TGTGCCACCAGCAGGCGGGAGGGTTACGATCAGCCCCAGCATTTT
j_gene: TRBJ1-5
d_gene: .
abundance: .
v_gene: TRBV15

CDR3aa: CATGLMGGSYNEQFF
CDR3nt: TGTGCCACCGGACTCATGGGCGGGAGCTACAATGAGCAGTTCTTC
j_gene: TRBJ2-1
d_gene: TRBD2
abundance: .
v_gene: TRBV15

CDR3aa: CASSLKAREGIQYF
CDR3nt: TGTGCCAGCAGCTTAAAGGCCCGGGAGGGCATTCAGTACTTC
j_gene: TRBJ2-4
d_gene: TRBD2
abundance: .
v_gene: TRBV7-3

CDR3aa: CASSAEDRGNEKLFF
CDR3nt: TGTGCCAGCAGCGCGGAGGACAGAGGGAATGAAAAACTGTTTTTT
j_gene: TRBJ1-4
d_gene: .
abundance: .
v_gene: TRBV7-9

CDR3aa: CASSETGTINSPLHF
CDR3nt: TGTGCCAGCAGTGAAACCGGGACAATCAATTCACCCCTCCACTTT
j_gene: TRBJ1-6
d_gene: .
abundance: .
v_gene: TRBV2

CDR3aa: CAATLAVGGNGYTF
CDR3nt: TGTGCCGCTACATTGGCGGTGGGAGGTAACGGCTACACCTTC
j_gene: TRBJ1-2
d_gene: .
abundance: once
v_gene: TRBV28

CDR3aa: CASSGPTQGASPLNTEAFF
CDR3nt: TGTGCCAGCAGCGGCCCTACACAGGGGGCCTCCCCGCTGAACACTGAAGCTTTCTTT
j_gene: TRBJ1-1
d_gene: TRBD1
abundance: .
v_gene: TRBV7-2

CDR3aa: CASGQGDAYNEQFF
CDR3nt: TGTGCCAGCGGACAGGGGGATGCCTACAATGAGCAGTTCTTC
j_gene: TRBJ2-1
d_gene: TRBD1
abundance: .
v_gene: TRBV10-3

CDR3aa: CASSSRQGTQYF
CDR3nt: TGTGCCAGCAGCTCCCGACAGGGCACGCAGTATTTT
j_gene: TRBJ2-3
d_gene: TRBD1
abundance: .
v_gene: TRBV5-5

CDR3aa: CASSLTGGAQGTEAFF
CDR3nt: TGTGCCAGCAGCCTGACAGGGGGCGCCCAAGGAACTGAAGCTTTCTTT
j_gene: TRBJ1-1
d_gene: TRBD1
abundance: few
v_gene: TRBV7-9

CDR3aa: CASSLGAGPSYEQYF
CDR3nt: TGCGCCAGCAGCCTCGGGGCGGGGCCCTCCTACGAGCAGTACTTC
j_gene: TRBJ2-7
d_gene: .
abundance: .
v_gene: TRBV5-1

CDR3aa: CASSPLTFVSNQPQHF
CDR3nt: TGTGCCAGCAGTCCACTTACTTTCGTGAGCAATCAGCCCCAGCATTTT
j_gene: TRBJ1-5
d_gene: .
abundance: .
v_gene: TRBV28

CDR3aa: CASSRPTALYEQYF
CDR3nt: TGTGCCAGCAGCAGACCGACAGCTCTCTACGAGCAGTACTTC
j_gene: TRBJ2-7
d_gene: .
abundance: .
v_gene: TRBV11-2

CDR3aa: CASAAREKLFF
CDR3nt: TGTGCCAGCGCTGCGAGGGAAAAACTGTTTTTT
j_gene: TRBJ1-4
d_gene: .
abundance: .
v_gene: TRBV27

CDR3aa: CASSDSGNNEQFF
CDR3nt: TGCGCCAGCAGCGACTCGGGGAACAATGAGCAGTTCTTC
j_gene: TRBJ2-1
d_gene: .
abundance: .
v_gene: TRBV5-1

CDR3aa: CASSAGGANTGELFF
CDR3nt: TGTGCCAGCAGCGCTGGGGGCGCGAACACCGGGGAGCTGTTTTTT
j_gene: TRBJ2-2
d_gene: .
abundance: once
v_gene: TRBV9

CDR3aa: CASRHRMGGMDYEQYF
CDR3nt: TGCGCCAGCAGGCACCGAATGGGGGGGATGGACTACGAGCAGTACTTC
j_gene: TRBJ2-7
d_gene: TRBD2
abundance: once
v_gene: TRBV5-1

CDR3aa: CASSSTLSYEQYF
CDR3nt: TGTGCCAGCAGTTCGACACTTTCCTACGAGCAGTACTTC
j_gene: TRBJ2-7
d_gene: .
abundance: .
v_gene: TRBV27

CDR3aa: CASSPPPRASGSGNEQFF
CDR3nt: TGTGCCAGCAGCCCACCCCCACGGGCTAGCGGGAGTGGTAATGAGCAGTTCTTC
j_gene: TRBJ2-1
d_gene: TRBD2
abundance: .
v_gene: TRBV7-2

CDR3aa: CASSGGLSSYEQYF
CDR3nt: TGTGCCAGCAGCGGTGGACTCAGCTCCTACGAGCAGTACTTC
j_gene: TRBJ2-7
d_gene: .
abundance: few
v_gene: TRBV7-2

CDR3aa: CASSLDGDRVGNTGELFF
CDR3nt: TGTGCCAGCAGCTTGGACGGGGACAGGGTCGGGAACACCGGGGAGCTGTTTTTT
j_gene: TRBJ2-2
d_gene: TRBD1
abundance: .
v_gene: TRBV11-3

CDR3aa: CASTAGFWVDGYTF
CDR3nt: TGTGCCAGCACCGCAGGGTTTTGGGTTGATGGCTACACCTTC
j_gene: TRBJ1-2
d_gene: .
abundance: .
v_gene: TRBV6-5

CDR3aa: CASSFSEKGTQYF
CDR3nt: TGTGCCAGCAGCTTTAGCGAGAAGGGTACGCAGTATTTT
j_gene: TRBJ2-3
d_gene: .
abundance: .
v_gene: TRBV7-9

CDR3aa: CASSQEIGTDTQYF
CDR3nt: TGCGCCAGCAGCCAAGAAATCGGCACAGATACGCAGTATTTT
j_gene: TRBJ2-3
d_gene: .
abundance: .
v_gene: TRBV4-1

CDR3aa: CASSSGRGETQYF
CDR3nt: TGTGCCAGCTCGAGCGGGAGAGGGGAGACCCAGTACTTC
j_gene: TRBJ2-5
d_gene: TRBD2
abundance: once
v_gene: TRBV6-5

CDR3aa: CASSLAGNGLARSYEQYF
CDR3nt: TGTGCCAGCAGCTTAGCCGGGAACGGACTAGCGAGGTCCTACGAGCAGTACTTC
j_gene: TRBJ2-7
d_gene: TRBD2
abundance: .
v_gene: TRBV11-1

CDR3aa: CASSVGNSGRVADTQYF
CDR3nt: TGTGCCAGCAGCGTAGGAAATAGCGGGAGGGTGGCAGATACGCAGTATTTT
j_gene: TRBJ2-3
d_gene: TRBD2
abundance: .
v_gene: TRBV9

CDR3aa: CASSYSTGINEQFF
CDR3nt: TGTGCCAGCAGTTACTCAACAGGAATCAATGAGCAGTTCTTC
j_gene: TRBJ2-1
d_gene: .
abundance: .
v_gene: TRBV6-6

CDR3aa: CASSLAAGKGNEQFF
CDR3nt: TGTGCCAGCAGCTTGGCAGCGGGCAAAGGCAATGAGCAGTTCTTC
j_gene: TRBJ2-1
d_gene: .
abundance: once
v_gene: TRBV5-5

CDR3aa: CASNPDTSYEQYF
CDR3nt: TGTGCCAGCAACCCGGACACCTCCTACGAGCAGTACTTC
j_gene: TRBJ2-7
d_gene: .
abundance: .
v_gene: TRBV28

CDR3aa: CASTQPAVPDTQYF
CDR3nt: TGTGCCAGCACCCAACCAGCGGTCCCAGATACGCAGTATTTT
j_gene: TRBJ2-3
d_gene: .
abundance: .
v_gene: TRBV21-1

CDR3aa: CASSYGASGGAEQYF
CDR3nt: TGTGCCAGCAGTTATGGCGCTAGCGGGGGGGCCGAGCAGTACTTC
j_gene: TRBJ2-7
d_gene: TRBD2
abundance: few
v_gene: TRBV6-6

CDR3aa: CASSRVGTGTSNQPQHF
CDR3nt: TGTGCCAGTAGTAGGGTGGGAACAGGGACCAGCAATCAGCCCCAGCATTTT
j_gene: TRBJ1-5
d_gene: .
abundance: .
v_gene: TRBV19

CDR3aa: CASSPGRRLFSGANVLTF
CDR3nt: TGTGCCAGCAGTCCTGGACGGAGGCTTTTCTCTGGGGCCAACGTCCTGACTTTC
j_gene: TRBJ2-6
d_gene: .
abundance: .
v_gene: TRBV6-6

CDR3aa: CASSYSANTEAFF
CDR3nt: TGTGCCAGCAGTTACTCGGCGAACACTGAAGCTTTCTTT
j_gene: TRBJ1-1
d_gene: .
abundance: .
v_gene: TRBV6-5

CDR3aa: CASRREGASDEQFF
CDR3nt: TGTGCCAGCAGGCGGGAGGGAGCTAGCGATGAGCAGTTCTTC
j_gene: TRBJ2-1
d_gene: TRBD2
abundance: .
v_gene: TRBV6-4

CDR3aa: CASSLDSSGEKLFF
CDR3nt: TGTGCCAGCAGCCTGGACAGCTCCGGTGAAAAACTGTTTTTT
j_gene: TRBJ1-4
d_gene: .
abundance: .
v_gene: TRBV5-4